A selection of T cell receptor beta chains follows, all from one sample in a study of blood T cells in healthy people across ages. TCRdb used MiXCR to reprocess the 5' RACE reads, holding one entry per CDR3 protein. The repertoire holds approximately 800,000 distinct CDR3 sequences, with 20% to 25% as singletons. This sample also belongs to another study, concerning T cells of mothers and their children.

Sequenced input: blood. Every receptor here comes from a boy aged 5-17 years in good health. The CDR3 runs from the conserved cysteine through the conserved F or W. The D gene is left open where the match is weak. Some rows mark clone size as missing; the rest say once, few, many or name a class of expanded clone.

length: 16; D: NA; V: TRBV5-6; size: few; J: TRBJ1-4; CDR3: CASSLAMDPRSEKLFF; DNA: TGTGCCAGCAGCTTGGCTATGGATCCCAGGAGTGAAAAACTGTTTTTT
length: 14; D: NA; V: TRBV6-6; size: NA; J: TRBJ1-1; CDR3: CASTDLELNPEAFF; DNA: TGTGCCAGCACCGATCTTGAACTAAACCCTGAAGCTTTCTTT
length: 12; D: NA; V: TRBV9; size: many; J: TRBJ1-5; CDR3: CASSVGNQPQHF; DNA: TGTGCCAGCAGCGTCGGCAATCAGCCCCAGCATTTT
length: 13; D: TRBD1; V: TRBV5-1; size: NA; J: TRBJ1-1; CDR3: CASSPRDSPEAFF; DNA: TGCGCCAGCAGCCCCAGGGACAGTCCAGAAGCTTTCTTT
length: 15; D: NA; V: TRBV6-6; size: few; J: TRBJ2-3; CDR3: CASRHPGTRTDTQYF; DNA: TGTGCCAGCAGACATCCCGGGACCCGTACAGATACGCAGTATTTT
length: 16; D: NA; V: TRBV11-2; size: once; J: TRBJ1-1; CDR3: CASSLQGISPNTEAFF; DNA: TGTGCCAGCAGCTTACAGGGGATCAGCCCGAACACTGAAGCCTTCTTT
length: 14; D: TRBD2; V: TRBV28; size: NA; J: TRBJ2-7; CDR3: CASRSSGGPYEQYF; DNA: TGTGCCAGCAGGTCTAGCGGCGGTCCCTACGAGCAGTACTTC
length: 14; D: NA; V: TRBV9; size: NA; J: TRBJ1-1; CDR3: CASSALEYGTEAFF; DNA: TGTGCCAGCAGCGCTTTAGAGTACGGGACTGAAGCTTTCTTT
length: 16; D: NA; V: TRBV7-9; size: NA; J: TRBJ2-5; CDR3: CASSLGSTGSGETQYF; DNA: TGTGCCAGCAGCTTAGGATCCACAGGGTCTGGGGAGACCCAGTACTTC
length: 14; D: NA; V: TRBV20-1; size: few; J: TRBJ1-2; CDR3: CSEDSAGPNYGYTF; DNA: TGCAGTGAGGACTCGGCCGGACCTAACTATGGCTACACCTTC
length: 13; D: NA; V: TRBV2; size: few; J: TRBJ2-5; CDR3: CASTQGGQETQYF; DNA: TGTGCCAGCACTCAAGGGGGTCAAGAGACCCAGTACTTC
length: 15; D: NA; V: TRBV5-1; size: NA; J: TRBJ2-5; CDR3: CASSYWGGSVETQYF; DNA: TGCGCCAGCAGCTACTGGGGTGGGTCGGTCGAGACCCAGTACTTC
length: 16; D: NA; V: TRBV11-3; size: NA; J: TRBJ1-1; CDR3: CASSLDHKGLNTEAFF; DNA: TGTGCCAGCAGCTTAGATCACAAAGGACTAAACACTGAAGCTTTCTTT
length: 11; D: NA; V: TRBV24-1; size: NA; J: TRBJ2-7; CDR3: CATSFRAEQYF; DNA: TGTGCCACCAGCTTCAGGGCCGAGCAGTACTTC
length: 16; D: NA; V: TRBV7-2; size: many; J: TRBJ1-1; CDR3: CASSLLRGGRDTEAFF; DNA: TGTGCCAGCAGCTTATTGAGGGGCGGTCGGGACACTGAAGCTTTCTTT
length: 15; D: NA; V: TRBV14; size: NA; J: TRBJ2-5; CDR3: CASSQDYSDQETQYF; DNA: TGTGCCAGCAGCCAAGATTACAGCGACCAAGAGACCCAGTACTTC
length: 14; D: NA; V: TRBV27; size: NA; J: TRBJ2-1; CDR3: CASTPAGAGYEQFF; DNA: TGTGCCAGCACTCCGGCAGGGGCAGGATATGAGCAGTTCTTC
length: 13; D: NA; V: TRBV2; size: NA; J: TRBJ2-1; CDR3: CASKAGLADEQFF; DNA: TGTGCCAGCAAGGCGGGGCTGGCAGATGAGCAGTTCTTC
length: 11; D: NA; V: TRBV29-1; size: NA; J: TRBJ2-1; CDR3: CSVGSGTGEFF; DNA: NA
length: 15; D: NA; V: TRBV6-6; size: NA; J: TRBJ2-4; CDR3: CASSLAQMDKNIQYF; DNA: TGTGCCAGCAGTCTTGCCCAGATGGACAAAAACATTCAGTACTTC
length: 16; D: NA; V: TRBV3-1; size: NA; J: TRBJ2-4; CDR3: CASSQGGAGTKNIQYF; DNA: TGTGCCAGCAGCCAAGGTGGGGCCGGGACCAAAAACATTCAGTACTTC
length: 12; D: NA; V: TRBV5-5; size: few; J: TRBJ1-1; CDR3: CASSYMNTEAFF; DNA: TGTGCCAGCAGCTATATGAACACTGAAGCTTTCTTT
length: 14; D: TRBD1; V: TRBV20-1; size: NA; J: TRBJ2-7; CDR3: CSASKTGTDYEQYF; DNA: TGCAGTGCTAGCAAAACCGGGACAGACTACGAGCAGTACTTC
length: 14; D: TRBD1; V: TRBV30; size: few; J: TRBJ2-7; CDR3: CAWSIQGLSYEQYF; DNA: TGTGCCTGGAGTATACAGGGGCTGTCCTACGAGCAGTACTTC
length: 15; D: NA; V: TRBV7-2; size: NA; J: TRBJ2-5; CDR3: CASSFKANAGETQYF; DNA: TGTGCCAGCAGCTTTAAGGCCAACGCAGGAGAGACCCAGTACTTC
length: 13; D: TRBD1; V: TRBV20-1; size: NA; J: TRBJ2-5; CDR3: CSAQTGKGETQYF; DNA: TGCAGTGCCCAGACAGGGAAGGGAGAGACCCAGTACTTC
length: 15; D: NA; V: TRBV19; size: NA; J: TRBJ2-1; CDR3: CASSIPGARRNEQFF; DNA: TGTGCCAGTAGTATACCGGGGGCTCGCCGCAATGAGCAGTTCTTC
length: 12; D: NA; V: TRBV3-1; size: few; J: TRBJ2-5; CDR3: CASSQEYETQYF; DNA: TGTGCCAGCAGCCAAGAATACGAGACCCAGTACTTC
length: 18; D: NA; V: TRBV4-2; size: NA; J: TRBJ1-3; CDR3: CASSPGQLNFFSGNTIYF; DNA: TGTGCCAGCAGTCCTGGACAGCTGAATTTTTTCTCTGGAAACACCATATATTTT
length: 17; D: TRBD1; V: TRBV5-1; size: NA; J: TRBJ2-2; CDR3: CASSSPSGTGDTGELFF; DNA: TGCGCCAGCAGCTCCCCATCCGGGACAGGCGACACCGGGGAGCTGTTTTTT
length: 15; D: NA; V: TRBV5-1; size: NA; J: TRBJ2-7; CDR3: CASSLVSEISYEQYF; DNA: TGCGCCAGCAGCTTGGTCTCAGAAATCTCCTACGAGCAGTACTTC
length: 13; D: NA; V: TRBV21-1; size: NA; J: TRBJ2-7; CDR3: CASSKTGPYEQYF; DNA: TGTGCCAGCAGCAAGACGGGACCCTACGAGCAGTACTTC
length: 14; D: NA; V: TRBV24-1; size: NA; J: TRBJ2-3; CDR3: CATSDPGGADTQYF; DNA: TGTGCCACCAGTGATCCAGGGGGGGCAGATACGCAGTATTTT
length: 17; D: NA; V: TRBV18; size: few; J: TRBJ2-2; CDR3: CASSPPEARANTGELFF; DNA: TGTGCCAGCTCACCACCAGAAGCCAGGGCGAACACCGGGGAGCTGTTTTTT
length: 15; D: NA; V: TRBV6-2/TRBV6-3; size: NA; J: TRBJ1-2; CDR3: CASSYSEGDNYGYTF; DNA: TGTGCCAGCAGTTACTCAGAAGGGGATAACTATGGCTACACCTTC
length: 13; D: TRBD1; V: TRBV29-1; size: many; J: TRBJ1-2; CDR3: CSASRTGEHGYTF; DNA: TGCAGCGCGTCCCGGACAGGGGAGCATGGCTACACCTTC
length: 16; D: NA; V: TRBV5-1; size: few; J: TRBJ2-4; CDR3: CASSLAGGASKNIQYF; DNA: TGCGCCAGCAGCTTGGCTGGGGGCGCATCCAAAAACATTCAGTACTTC